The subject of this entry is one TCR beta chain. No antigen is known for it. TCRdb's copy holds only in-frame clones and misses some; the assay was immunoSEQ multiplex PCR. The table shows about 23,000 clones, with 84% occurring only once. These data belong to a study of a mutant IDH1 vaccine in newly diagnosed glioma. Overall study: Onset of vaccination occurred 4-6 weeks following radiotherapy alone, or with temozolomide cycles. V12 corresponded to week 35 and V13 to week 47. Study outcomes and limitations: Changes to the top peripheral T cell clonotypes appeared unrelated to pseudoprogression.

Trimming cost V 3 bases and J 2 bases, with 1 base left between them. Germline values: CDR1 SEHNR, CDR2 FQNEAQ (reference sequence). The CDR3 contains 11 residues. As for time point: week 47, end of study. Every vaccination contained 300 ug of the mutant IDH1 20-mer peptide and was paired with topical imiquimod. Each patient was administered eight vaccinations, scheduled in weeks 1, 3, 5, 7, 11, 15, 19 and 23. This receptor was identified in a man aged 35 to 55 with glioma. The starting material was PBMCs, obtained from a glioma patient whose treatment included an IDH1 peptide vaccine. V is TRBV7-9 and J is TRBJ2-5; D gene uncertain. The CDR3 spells CASSLQETQYF. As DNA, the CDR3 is TGTGCCAGCAGCTTGCAAGAGACCCAGTACTTC.